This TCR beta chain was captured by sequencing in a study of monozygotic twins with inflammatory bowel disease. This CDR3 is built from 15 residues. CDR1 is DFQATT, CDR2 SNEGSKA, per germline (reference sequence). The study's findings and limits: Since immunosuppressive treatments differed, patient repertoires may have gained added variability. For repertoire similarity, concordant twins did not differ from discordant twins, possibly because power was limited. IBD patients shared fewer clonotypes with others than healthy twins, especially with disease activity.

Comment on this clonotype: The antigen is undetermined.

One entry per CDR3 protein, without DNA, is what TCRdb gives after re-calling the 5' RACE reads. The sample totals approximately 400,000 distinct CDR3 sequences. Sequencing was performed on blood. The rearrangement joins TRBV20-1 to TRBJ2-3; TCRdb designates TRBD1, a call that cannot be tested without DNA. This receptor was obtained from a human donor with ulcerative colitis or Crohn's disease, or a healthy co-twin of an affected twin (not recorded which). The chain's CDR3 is CSASVTGPSTDTQYF.